This T cell receptor (beta chain) was identified in a study of technical replicates of blood from a few donors. CDR1 is GTSNPN, CDR2 SVGIG, per germline (reference sequence). With 0 bases clipped from V and 0 bases from J, the junction kept 2 bases outside the gene matches. CDR3 length: 14 residues. Using immunoSEQ multiplex PCR, the repertoire was profiled, and TCRdb retains in-frame clones only, with some absent. Here the sample spans about 97,000 clones, about 94% being singletons. Sequencing used T cells isolated from PBMCs. This chain connects TRBV30 to TRBJ2-7, with 7 bases matching TRBD1. This clonotype was sampled from a human donor in good health. The CDR3 DNA follows: TGTGCCTGGAGTGTGGACAGGCCCTCCTACGAGCAGTACTTC. Protein product: CAWSVDRPSYEQYF.